This note documents a single T cell receptor beta chain sequence. TCRdb independently ran MiXCR on the 5' RACE reads; one entry per CDR3 protein. The data contain about 140,000 distinct CDR3 sequences, under 30% of them singletons. This entry comes from a study of T-cell memory formation after mild COVID-19. At the level of the study: The study found TCR clusters largely donor specific.

With 6 bases clipped from V and 6 bases from J, the junction kept 18 bases outside the gene matches. The CDR3 has 17 amino acids. Per the germline V gene, CDR1 is DFQATT and CDR2 is SNEGSKA (reference sequence). The TCR sequence derives from an adult woman who had mild COVID-19 (a few samples of this study predate the infection). Cell type and time point are not known. Material for sequencing was PBMCs or a T cell subset sorted from them (not recorded which). The rearrangement uses TRBV20-1 and TRBJ2-1; 9 nucleotides line up with TRBD2. The chain's CDR3 is CSAPGAGLSGRINEQFF. CDR3 coding DNA: TGCAGTGCACCCGGGGCCGGACTAAGCGGGAGGATCAATGAGCAGTTCTTC.